This T cell receptor (beta chain) derives from a study of blood T cells in healthy people across ages. The study, taken as a whole, reports: A roughly linear fall in TCR beta diversity per million T cells was seen with increasing age. The donors' CMV status was not determined, possibly confounding changes in expanded clonotypes.

PBMCs numbering at least 6 million were isolated per sample. As concerns this clonotype: Antigen specificity is unknown. The final CDR3 position lacks the conserved phenylalanine or tryptophan, pointing to a likely read error.

CDR3 length: 14 amino acids. V dropped 2 bases and J dropped 5; count of bases not matched to a gene: 4. Primers used in a second PCR of roughly 6 to 11 cycles were a sample-barcoded 5' primer and a J-beta primer mix. A single record per CDR3 protein comes from TCRdb applying MiXCR to the 5' RACE reads. The sample comprises about 1.7 million distinct CDR3 sequences, approximately 30% of which are singletons, and 6.5% to 8.5% rests with the top ten. This chain links TRBV12-3 or TRBV12-4 with TRBJ2-5; 8 bases map to TRBD2. The sequenced material came from blood. The source is a woman aged 30 to 39 in good health. In DNA, the CDR3 is TGTGCCAGCAGTTTAAGCGGGGGTACGGAGACCCAGTACATC. This sequence encodes CASSLSGGTETQYI.